This T cell receptor (beta chain) was identified during a study of cytomegalovirus exposure and HLA in healthy donors. Germline V gene lookup returns CDR1 SNHLY and CDR2 FYNNEI. The CDR3 has 14 residues. Trimming removed 4 bases at V and 7 bases at J, with 11 bases between. 13 Jbeta primers and 60 Vbeta primers were used for the PCR. Profiling relied on immunoSEQ multiplex PCR, and the TCRdb table lists in-frame clones only, not all of them. This table holds about 220,000 clones, about 75% found once. This TCR was recovered from a young woman in good health and CMV-seronegative. This chain joins TRBV2 and TRBJ1-6; D might be TRBD1 (6 bases). What was sequenced was PBMCs. CDR3 amino acids: CASSVNRENSPLHF. DNA for the CDR3: TGTGCCAGCAGTGTGAACAGGGAGAATTCACCCCTCCACTTT.